The entry below describes one TCR beta chain. Its antigen is not known. In the PCR, 60 Vbeta and 13 Jbeta primers were used. Using immunoSEQ multiplex PCR, the repertoire was profiled, and TCRdb retains in-frame clones only, with some absent. Here the sample spans around 57,000 clones, around 89% being singletons. This entry belongs to a study of cytomegalovirus exposure and HLA in healthy donors. The study, taken as a whole, reports: Associated with cytomegalovirus, according to the listing, were fewer than 200 TCR beta chains. It was shown in a later analysis that HLA-associated TCR beta chains were more clonally expanded than other, equally common chains. Several of the most significant clusters appeared, in a later analysis, to be linked to common viral pathogens.

The sequenced sample consisted of PBMCs. The sequence derives from a man aged 30-40 years in good health and CMV-seropositive.

The CDR3 spells CASRDTKPYEQYF. DNA for the CDR3: TGTGCCAGTAGGGACACTAAACCCTACGAGCAGTACTTC. The chain is built from TRBV13 and TRBJ2-7; TRBD1 might be the D (6 bases). Germline V gene lookup returns CDR1 PRHDT and CDR2 FYEKMQ (reference sequence). CDR3 size: 13 residues. The V end was cut by 9 bases, the J end by 2 bases, with 14 bases between.